The 25 T cell receptor beta chains reported below all come from one sample, sequenced in a study of cytotoxic CD8 clonotypes in ibrutinib-treated CLL. The protocol was immunoSEQ multiplex PCR, while the TCRdb copy is restricted to in-frame clones and leaves out a portion. The sample holds roughly 250,000 clones, under 75% seen once. The material sequenced was PBMCs, taken after 24 months of ibrutinib treatment. The receptor source for this set is a human donor with chronic lymphocytic leukemia.

This clone has only a few counts. The V gene is TRBV4-3, the J gene TRBJ1-5; D remains unclear. The V gene's germline CDR1 is LGHNA and CDR2 YSLEER. V dropped 1 base and J dropped 7 bases, with 8 bases sitting between them. The CDR3 consists of 13 residues. CDR3 in amino acids: CASSQGFRQPQHF. Written as DNA, the CDR3 is TGCGCCAGCAGCCAAGGGTTTAGGCAGCCCCAGCATTTT.

V usage is TRBV18 and J usage is TRBJ1-2; 7 nucleotides align to TRBD1. J was trimmed by 3 bases and V by 8 bases; bases with no gene match: 9. The length of the CDR3 is 14 residues. Germline-derived CDR1 and CDR2 are KGHSH and LQKENI. In DNA, the CDR3 is TGTGCCAGCGTTGTGACAGGGAAAGACTATGGCTACACCTTC. Protein: CASVVTGKDYGYTF.

This clone has more than one count but fewer than ten. This chain joins TRBV10-1 and TRBJ2-3; weak D call: TRBD2 (6 bases). The CDR3 spans 14 residues. Looked up from germline, CDR1 is WNHNN and CDR2 is SYGVQD (reference sequence). Deletions cut 4 bases from V and 5 bases from J, with 13 bases between. As DNA, the CDR3 is TGCGCCAGCAGTGTTGGGCGGGAATTAGATACGCAGTATTTT. The encoded protein is CASSVGRELDTQYF.

The chain is built from TRBV6-5 and TRBJ2-2, with no clear D. Per the germline V gene, CDR1 is MNHEY and CDR2 is SVGAGI. With 2 bases removed from V and 5 bases from J, the gap between germline ends came to 6 bases. The CDR3 length is 13 residues. CDR3 amino acids: CASSYGVTGELFF. The CDR3 DNA is TGTGCCAGCAGTTACGGAGTGACCGGGGAGCTGTTTTTT.

The chain links TRBV30 to TRBJ2-7; D gene ambiguous. The V and J ends lost 0 bases and 2 bases respectively, with 5 bases between them. The germline CDR1 and CDR2 sequences are GTSNPN and SVGIG (reference sequence). This CDR3 is built from 12 residues. The CDR3 is CAWSVTTYEQYF. The CDR3 bases are TGTGCCTGGAGTGTAACTACCTACGAGCAGTACTTC.

The V gene is TRBV27, the J gene TRBJ2-4; either TRBD1 or TRBD2 may supply D (5 bases each). The CDR3 has 15 residues. Trimming left V 6 bases short and J 8 bases short, with 20 bases between. Germline V lookup: CDR1 MNHEY, CDR2 SMNVEV (reference sequence). The CDR3 DNA reads as TGTGCCAGCAGGCCCTTTTCGGGGCACTGGGACATTCAGTACTTC. This encodes CASRPFSGHWDIQYF.

The genes are TRBV27 and TRBJ2-7; TRBD1 matches 9 bases. V trimming: 3 bases; J trimming: 2 bases; junction bases outside the gene matches: 2. The germline CDR1 and CDR2 sequences are MNHEY and SMNVEV (reference sequence). The CDR3 sequence is 14 residues long. The CDR3 DNA reads TGTGCCAGCAGTTTGACAGGGGGGGCCTACGAGCAGTACTTC. Encoded protein: CASSLTGGAYEQYF.

This chain uses TRBV5-4 with TRBJ2-1, with D tentatively TRBD1 or TRBD2 (5 bases each). Trimming cost V 0 bases and J 6 bases, with 16 bases left between them. The CDR3 is 16 amino acids. Germline V gives CDR1 SGHNT, CDR2 YYREEE (reference sequence). The CDR3 DNA follows: TGTGCCAGCAGCTTGGCCTCAGGGTGGGGGAGCAATGAGCAGTTCTTC. Translation gives CASSLASGWGSNEQFF.

This chain links TRBV18 with TRBJ2-3; 7 bases map to TRBD2. Trimming took 3 bases from V and 5 from J; bases not matched to a gene: 11. The CDR3 extends over 16 amino acids. Germline CDR1 is KGHSH and CDR2 is LQKENI. The CDR3 coding sequence is TGTGCCAGCTCACCTTCTTCGGCGGGAGTAATAGATACGCAGTATTTT. This translates into CASSPSSAGVIDTQYF.

V usage is TRBV7-3 and J usage is TRBJ2-1, with D tentatively TRBD1 (5 bases). Germline CDR1 and CDR2: SGHTA and FQGTGA. The CDR3 loop spans 14 amino acids. V was shortened by 3 bases and J by 6 bases, with 12 bases between the two germline ends. The CDR3 loop reads CASSLSGASNEQFF. CDR3 DNA: TGTGCCAGCAGCTTGAGTGGGGCTTCCAATGAGCAGTTCTTC.

The sample holds a few counts of this clone. J is TRBJ2-5 and V is TRBV13, with no clear D. Between the trimmed V and J ends, which lost 1 base and 3 bases, there was a span of 9 bases. The CDR3 runs to 14 residues. Germline V gene lookup returns CDR1 PRHDT and CDR2 FYEKMQ (reference sequence). This CDR3 is CASSLVADKETQYF. The DNA of the CDR3 is TGTGCCAGCAGCTTAGTGGCAGATAAAGAGACCCAGTACTTC.

The chain recombines TRBV28 with TRBJ1-2; a possible D gene is TRBD1 (5 bases). The CDR3 is made up of 13 amino acids. In germline, CDR1 is MDHEN, CDR2 SYDVKM. V lost 5 bases and J lost 5, with 12 bases in between. The CDR3 DNA is TGTGCCAGCAGTCGGACACTTCGGTATGGCTACACCTTC. This gives the protein CASSRTLRYGYTF.

The DNA for the CDR3 is TGTGCCAGCAGCTTAGGAGGGTCCCGAAGCAATCAGCCCCAGCATTTT. Translating it yields CASSLGGSRSNQPQHF. The chain uses TRBV7-9 and TRBJ1-5; D is unresolved. The CDR3 is 16 amino acids. CDR1 is SEHNR, CDR2 FQNEAQ, per germline (reference sequence). V was pared by 1 base and J by 1 base, with 11 bases between.

The J gene is TRBJ1-5, the V gene TRBV25-1; no reliable D call. Germline V CDR1 and CDR2: MGHDK, SYGVNS. CDR3 size: 11 residues. The V end was cut by 7 bases, the J end by 8 bases, with 9 bases between. CDR3 sequence reads: CASMTDEPQHF. In nucleotides, the CDR3 is TGTGCCAGCATGACTGATGAGCCCCAGCATTTT.

J is TRBJ1-5 and V is TRBV6-1; TRBD1 matches at 9 bases. Trimming removed 5 bases from V and 2 bases from J; junction bases left unmatched: 10. Germline V gives CDR1 MNHNS, CDR2 SASEGT. CDR3 length: 17 amino acids. The CDR3, as DNA: TGTGCCAGCAGTAAAGGGACAGGGAGAGGTGGCAATCAGCCCCAGCATTTT. This gives the protein CASSKGTGRGGNQPQHF.

The gene calls are TRBV19 and TRBJ1-5; 8 positions agree with TRBD1. V dropped 7 bases and J dropped 7; count of bases not matched to a gene: 12. The CDR3 consists of 15 residues. Germline-derived CDR1 and CDR2 are LNHDA and SQIVND (reference sequence). CDR3 sequence: CASTTAGGGVQPQHF. DNA of the CDR3: TGTGCCAGTACCACGGCAGGGGGCGGGGTGCAGCCCCAGCATTTT.

This clone occurred a few times. The chain recombines TRBV9 with TRBJ2-1, with D possibly matching TRBD1 (6 bases). The V and J ends lost 3 bases and 2 bases respectively, with 9 bases between them. The CDR3 has 14 amino acids. CDR1 and CDR2 (germline): SGDLS, YYNGEE. The chain's CDR3 is CASSATGTYNEQFF. The CDR3 region has the DNA TGTGCCAGCAGCGCTACAGGGACCTACAATGAGCAGTTCTTC. The full variable domain, in which reference TRBV9 and TRBJ2-1 provide the parts outside the CDR3, is DSGVTQTPKHLITATGQRVTLRCSPRSGDLSVYWYQQSLDQGLQFLIQYYNGEERAKGNILERFSAQQFPDLHSELNLSSLELGDSALYFCASSATGTYNEQFFGPGTRLTVL.

This clone was picked up a small number of times. The chain uses TRBV9 and TRBJ2-7, with TRBD2 identical over 12 bases. After removal of 4 bases from V and 7 bases from J, the junction contained 12 bases not matched to a gene. Per germline, CDR1 SGDLS and CDR2 YYNGEE. The CDR3 consists of 16 residues. CDR3 bases: TGTGCCAGCAGCCCCCAGACTAGCGGGGGCCCTCGGGAGCAGTACTTC. Amino acids: CASSPQTSGGPREQYF.

This chain uses TRBV4-2 with TRBJ2-7, with D uncertain. V dropped 0 bases and J dropped 7 bases, with 19 bases sitting between them. The CDR3 has 16 amino acids. The germline gives CDR1 LGHNA, CDR2 YNFKEQ. The CDR3 nucleotides read TGTGCCAGCAGCCAAGAGGCCGATATCCGATCCCAGGAGCAGTACTTC. Its translation: CASSQEADIRSQEQYF.

V is TRBV18 and J is TRBJ1-5; no clear D. Germline V gives CDR1 KGHSH, CDR2 LQKENI. The CDR3 loop spans 15 amino acids. The V gene lost 6 bases and the J gene lost 5 bases, with 17 bases spanning the gap. Here the CDR3 DNA reads TGTGCCAGCTCCCGCAGTTTGGGCCCTGATCAGCCCCAGCATTTT. Residues: CASSRSLGPDQPQHF.

The V and J genes are TRBV19 and TRBJ2-1, with TRBD2 matching 9 bases. V trimming: 6 bases; J trimming: 1 base; junction bases outside the gene matches: 13. The CDR3 totals 18 residues. Germline V CDR1 and CDR2: LNHDA, SQIVND (reference sequence). The CDR3 loop reads CASRSGGSGRMSYNEQFF. For the CDR3, the DNA is TGTGCCAGTAGATCGGGGGGGAGCGGGAGGATGTCCTACAATGAGCAGTTCTTC.

The genes are TRBV29-1 and TRBJ2-4; D is uncertain. There are 13 residues in the CDR3. V dropped 1 base and J dropped 7 bases, with 11 bases sitting between them. Germline CDR1 reads SQVTM; CDR2 reads ANQGSEA. The CDR3 DNA reads TGCAGCGTTGAAGGGCAGGACGGGAACATTCAGTACTTC. Protein product: CSVEGQDGNIQYF.

The chain uses TRBV7-2 and TRBJ2-3, with TRBD2 matching over 9 bases. Germline assignment: CDR1 SGHTA and CDR2 FQGNSA. The CDR3 is made up of 17 amino acids. The V segment lost 5 bases and the J segment 4 bases; nucleotides outside the gene matches: 13. The CDR3 loop is CASSPLAGVMMADTQYF. CDR3 in DNA: TGTGCCAGCAGCCCCTTAGCGGGAGTTATGATGGCAGATACGCAGTATTTT.

This clone was seen only once. Written as DNA, the CDR3 is TGTGCCAGCAGCGTAGCGACTAGCGGGTACGAGCAGTACTTC. The encoded protein is CASSVATSGYEQYF. The chain is built from TRBV9 and TRBJ2-7; TRBD2 matches 10 bases. The germline V gene encodes CDR1 SGDLS and CDR2 YYNGEE. CDR3 length: 14 amino acids. J was trimmed by 4 bases and V by 0 bases; bases with no gene match: 1.

This chain uses TRBV28 with TRBJ1-1; D not resolved. Between the trimmed V and J ends, which lost 2 bases and 0 bases, there was a span of 4 bases. The CDR3 sequence is 13 residues long. Germline V gene data show CDR1 as MDHEN and CDR2 as SYDVKM. The CDR3 loop is CASSLGVNTEAFF. Written as DNA, the CDR3 is TGTGCCAGCAGTTTAGGAGTGAACACTGAAGCTTTCTTT.